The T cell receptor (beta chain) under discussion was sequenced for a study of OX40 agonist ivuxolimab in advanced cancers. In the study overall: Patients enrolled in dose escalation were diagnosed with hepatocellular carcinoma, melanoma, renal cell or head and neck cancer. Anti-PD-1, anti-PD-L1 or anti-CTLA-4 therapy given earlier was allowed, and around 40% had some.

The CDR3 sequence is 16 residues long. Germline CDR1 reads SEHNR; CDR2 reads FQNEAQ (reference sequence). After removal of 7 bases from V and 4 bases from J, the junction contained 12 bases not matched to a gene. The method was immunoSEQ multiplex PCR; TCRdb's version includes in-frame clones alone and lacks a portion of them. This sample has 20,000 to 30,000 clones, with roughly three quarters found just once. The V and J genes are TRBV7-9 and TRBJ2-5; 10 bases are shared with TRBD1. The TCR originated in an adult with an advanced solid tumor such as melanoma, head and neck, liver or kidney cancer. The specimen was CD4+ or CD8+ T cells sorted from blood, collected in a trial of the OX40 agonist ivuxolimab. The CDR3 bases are TGTGCCAGCACCCTAGGGGACAGGGGTGTTCGAGAGACCCAGTACTTC. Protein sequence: CASTLGDRGVRETQYF.